The 25 T cell receptor beta chains below come from one sample, sequenced in a study of blood T cell repertoires in COVID-19. Produced via immunoSEQ multiplex PCR; TCRdb's table is partial and in-frame only. This table holds about 260,000 clones, approximately 89% found once. The sequenced sample was peripheral blood. These receptor sequences come from a woman between 50 and 59 years old with acute or convalescent COVID-19.

The chain joins TRBV24-1 to TRBJ1-1; D gene uncertain. CDR3 size: 15 residues. V dropped 1 base and J dropped 2 bases, with 10 bases sitting between them. Germline CDR1 reads KGHDR; CDR2 reads SFDVKD. The CDR3 reads CATSDLGRENTEAFF. Here the CDR3 DNA reads TGTGCCACCAGTGATTTAGGTCGGGAAAACACTGAAGCTTTCTTT.

This clone has just one count. The rearrangement links TRBV6-5 to TRBJ2-3; tentative D call: TRBD1 (6 bases). The CDR3 has 13 residues. Germline V gene sequence: CDR1 MNHEY, CDR2 SVGAGI. Trimming pared 8 bases from V and 2 bases from J, leaving 11 bases between. The CDR3 region has the DNA TGTGCCAGCCACAGGGAATCCACAGATACGCAGTATTTT. It codes for CASHRESTDTQYF.

The chain recombines TRBV24-1 with TRBJ2-3, with D tentatively TRBD2 (5 bases). The CDR3 covers 16 residues. Trimming removed 1 base from V and 1 base from J, with 11 bases in between. Germline V CDR1 and CDR2: KGHDR, SFDVKD. The CDR3 sequence is CATSDFGRAGTDTQYF. CDR3 bases: TGTGCCACCAGTGATTTCGGGCGGGCCGGCACAGATACGCAGTATTTT.

The V and J genes are TRBV7-2 and TRBJ2-7; 13 bases are shared with TRBD2. The V gene's germline CDR1 is SGHTA and CDR2 FQGNSA. The length of the CDR3 is 14 residues. After removal of 3 bases from V and 10 bases from J, the junction contained 6 bases not matched to a gene. The CDR3 sequence: CASSFSGLAGDQYF. Here the CDR3 DNA reads TGTGCCAGCAGCTTTTCCGGACTAGCGGGAGATCAGTACTTC.

This chain joins TRBV7-2 and TRBJ2-1; perhaps TRBD2 as D (7 bases). Germline values: CDR1 SGHTA, CDR2 FQGNSA. With 1 base removed from V and 0 bases from J, the gap between germline ends came to 16 bases. CDR3 length: 18 residues. As DNA, the CDR3 is TGTGCCAGCAGCTTAGTTTGGGGAGGGGGTCGCTCCTACAATGAGCAGTTCTTC. Amino acids: CASSLVWGGGRSYNEQFF.

This chain connects TRBV6-2 or TRBV6-3 to TRBJ2-3; 9 bases align to TRBD1. The CDR3 has 15 amino acids. In germline, CDR1 is MNHEY, CDR2 SVGEGT. After removal of 6 bases from V and 4 bases from J, the junction contained 8 bases not matched to a gene. CDR3 loop: CASSPGTGFSDTQYF. The CDR3 nucleotides read TGTGCCAGCAGCCCTGGGACAGGGTTTTCAGATACGCAGTATTTT.

This clone occurred once. The chain has TRBV9 and TRBJ2-1, with D perhaps matching TRBD2 (5 bases). CDR3 length: 13 amino acids. V was cut by 7 bases and J by 2 bases, with 10 bases left in between. From germline, CDR1 is SGDLS and CDR2 YYNGEE. CDR3 coding DNA: TGTGCCAGCGGGCGAGGGCCCTACAATGAGCAGTTCTTC. It encodes CASGRGPYNEQFF.

The J gene is TRBJ2-7, the V gene TRBV3-1 (or the pseudogene TRBV3-2), with D perhaps TRBD1 (7 bases). Germline V gives CDR1 LGHDT, CDR2 YNNKEL (reference sequence). The CDR3 is 14 amino acids. Trimming stripped 0 bases from V and 7 bases from J, with 13 bases between. DNA for the CDR3: TGTGCCAGCAGCCAAGATAGCCAGGGGGGAGAGCAGTACTTC. It specifies CASSQDSQGGEQYF.

This clone was found once. The DNA for the CDR3 is TGTGCCAGCAGCATACAGGGCTTTGACTATGGCTACACCTTC. Its translation: CASSIQGFDYGYTF. The chain uses TRBV7-3 and TRBJ1-2; possibly TRBD1 for D (6 bases). CDR1 is SGHTA and CDR2 is FQGTGA in the germline V gene. V lost 5 bases and J lost 3, with 13 bases in between. The CDR3 loop spans 14 amino acids.

The chain is built from TRBV4-1 and TRBJ1-4; 11 positions match TRBD1. This CDR3 is built from 16 residues. With V trimmed by 2 bases and J by 8 bases, 7 bases remained unmatched. Per the germline V gene, CDR1 is MGHRA and CDR2 is YSYEKL. CDR3 sequence reads: CASSQPGTGGREKLFF. The CDR3 coding sequence is TGCGCCAGCAGCCAACCCGGGACAGGGGGTAGGGAAAAACTGTTTTTT.

The genes are TRBV9 and TRBJ1-6, with a tentative D call TRBD1 (5 bases). V was cut by 0 bases and J by 6 bases, with 10 bases left in between. Looked up from germline, CDR1 is SGDLS and CDR2 is YYNGEE. The CDR3 extends over 15 amino acids. In DNA, the CDR3 is TGTGCCAGCAGCGTAGGAGTGGGGGGTAATTCACCCCTCCACTTT. Amino acids: CASSVGVGGNSPLHF.

In this sample, this clone turned up once. This rearrangement joins TRBV27 to TRBJ2-3; 8 bases fit TRBD2. V was clipped by 5 bases and J by 4 bases; unmatched bases: 11. This CDR3 region has 16 residues. Looked up from germline, CDR1 is MNHEY and CDR2 is SMNVEV (reference sequence). The CDR3 DNA reads TGTGCCAGCAGTCTCGCTTTAGCGGGATGGGCAGATACGCAGTATTTT. The encoded protein is CASSLALAGWADTQYF.

The rearrangement uses TRBV6-2 or TRBV6-3 and TRBJ2-1; 10 nucleotides line up with TRBD2. The CDR3 covers 18 residues. Trimming cost V 4 bases and J 9 bases; bases outside gene matches: 18. CDR1 is MNHEY, CDR2 SVGEGT, per germline. CDR3 in amino acids: CASSFEREGPSTFTEQFF. The CDR3 nucleotides are TGTGCCAGCAGTTTTGAGCGGGAGGGCCCATCTACGTTCACTGAGCAGTTCTTC.

The CDR3 sequence is CASSYVHGNQPQHF. The CDR3 DNA reads TGTGCCAGCAGTTACGTACACGGCAATCAGCCCCAGCATTTT. This rearrangement joins TRBV6-2 or TRBV6-3 to TRBJ1-5; no reliable D call. The germline V gene has CDR1 MNHEY and CDR2 SVGEGT. The V end lost 2 bases, the J end lost 2 bases, and 7 bases lay between the germline ends. The CDR3 length is 14 residues.

The rearrangement uses TRBV29-1 and TRBJ1-3; possible D gene TRBD1, 6 bases. This CDR3 comprises 16 residues. The ends were cut back, 3 bases at V and 1 base at J, with 16 bases in the middle. The V gene's germline CDR1 is SQVTM and CDR2 ANQGSEA. The DNA for the CDR3 is TGCAGCGTTGATTCCTCTCAAGGGGGTTCTGGAAACACCATATATTTT. It specifies CSVDSSQGGSGNTIYF.

Note on this clone: The same CDR3 arises from other DNA sequences in this sample as well. The rearrangement joins TRBV12-3 or TRBV12-4 to TRBJ2-1; D is possibly TRBD2 (6 bases). The CDR3 has 13 amino acids. Trimming pared 4 bases from V and 5 bases from J, leaving 9 bases between. This CDR3 reads CASSSGLNNEQFF. As DNA, the CDR3 is TGTGCCAGCAGTTCGGGACTGAACAATGAGCAGTTCTTC.

The rearrangement uses TRBV28 and TRBJ1-2; TRBD1 matches at 8 bases. This CDR3 comprises 14 residues. Germline lookup yields CDR1 MDHEN and CDR2 SYDVKM. The junction had 4 bases not matched to a gene; V was cut back by 2 bases and J by 5 bases. The DNA of the CDR3 is TGTGCCAGCAGTTTAGGACAGGGAGGATATGGCTACACCTTC. Protein: CASSLGQGGYGYTF.

The chain carries TRBV27 and TRBJ2-7; no clear D gene. CDR1 is MNHEY and CDR2 is SMNVEV in the germline V gene (reference sequence). The CDR3 spans 13 residues. The V gene lost 2 bases and the J gene lost 5 bases, with 10 bases spanning the gap. The CDR3 loop reads CASSLRVLHEQYF. In DNA form, the CDR3 reads TGTGCCAGCAGTTTAAGAGTATTACACGAGCAGTACTTC.

The genes are TRBV30 and TRBJ1-4; tentative D call: TRBD1 (6 bases). Germline-derived CDR1 and CDR2 are GTSNPN and SVGIG (reference sequence). The CDR3 sequence is 14 residues long. The V gene lost 0 bases and the J gene lost 4 bases, with 9 bases spanning the gap. CDR3 sequence reads: CAWSVHRDNEKLFF. The CDR3 nucleotides read TGTGCCTGGAGTGTACACAGGGATAATGAAAAACTGTTTTTT.

The chain uses TRBV5-1 and TRBJ1-2, with D hard to call. Trimming took 0 bases from V and 0 from J, leaving 9 bases between them. CDR3 length equals 15 residues. Germline assignment: CDR1 SGHRS and CDR2 YFSETQ. The CDR3 here is CASSLDTGTNYGYTF. In nucleotides, the CDR3 is TGCGCCAGCAGCTTGGATACGGGGACTAACTATGGCTACACCTTC.

The chain carries TRBV2 and TRBJ1-4; D gene uncertain. Between the trimmed V and J ends, which lost 8 bases and 0 bases, there was a span of 13 bases. Germline V gene sequence: CDR1 SNHLY, CDR2 FYNNEI. This CDR3 is 15 amino acids long. The CDR3: CASHAILATNEKLFF. The DNA for the CDR3 is TGTGCCAGCCACGCTATTCTTGCAACTAATGAAAAACTGTTTTTT.

For the CDR3, the DNA is TGTGCCAGCAGTTCCCGGGCGGGAGGTCTCTACAATGAGCAGTTCTTC. Its protein is CASSSRAGGLYNEQFF. This rearrangement joins TRBV28 to TRBJ2-1, with 8 positions matching TRBD2. CDR1 is MDHEN, CDR2 SYDVKM, per germline. The CDR3 loop spans 16 amino acids. V lost 4 bases, J lost 3 bases, and 8 bases stayed unmatched. The full variable domain, rest sourced from reference TRBV28 and TRBJ2-1, is DVKVTQSSRYLVKRTGEKVFLECVQDMDHENMFWYRQDPGLGLRLIYFSYDVKMKEKGDIPEGYSVSREKKERFSLILESASTNQTSMYLCASSSRAGGLYNEQFFGPGTRLTVL.

The V call is TRBV28, the J call TRBJ1-5, with 7 nucleotides matching TRBD1. Germline V gene data show CDR1 as MDHEN and CDR2 as SYDVKM. The CDR3 has 15 amino acids. Germline trimming cut 7 bases from V and 6 bases from J; bases unmatched to any gene: 12. This CDR3 is CASTLGQGGGQPQHF. CDR3 nucleotides: TGTGCCAGCACCCTGGGGCAGGGGGGTGGTCAGCCCCAGCATTTT. Filled out from reference TRBV28 and TRBJ1-5, the complete variable domain reads DVKVTQSSRYLVKRTGEKVFLECVQDMDHENMFWYRQDPGLGLRLIYFSYDVKMKEKGDIPEGYSVSREKKERFSLILESASTNQTSMYLCASTLGQGGGQPQHFGDGTRLSIL.

This clone was counted a single time. This chain uses TRBV4-1 with TRBJ1-3, with 7 bases that match TRBD1. This CDR3 has 17 amino acids. Germline values: CDR1 MGHRA, CDR2 YSYEKL. V was pared by 4 bases and J by 0 bases, with 9 bases of the junction left unmatched. CDR3 region: CASSRTSGGTSGNTIYF. CDR3 in DNA: TGCGCCAGCAGCCGAACGTCAGGGGGTACCTCTGGAAACACCATATATTTT.

V gene TRBV15 combines with J gene TRBJ1-2; D possibly corresponds to TRBD1 (6 bases). This CDR3 comprises 19 residues. CDR1 and CDR2 from the germline V gene are LNHNV and YYDKDF (reference sequence). V lost 2 bases, J lost 0 bases, and 22 bases lay in between. This CDR3 is CATSRLQGFNSPANYGYTF. The CDR3 DNA follows: TGTGCCACCAGCAGACTTCAGGGGTTTAATTCCCCCGCTAACTATGGCTACACCTTC.